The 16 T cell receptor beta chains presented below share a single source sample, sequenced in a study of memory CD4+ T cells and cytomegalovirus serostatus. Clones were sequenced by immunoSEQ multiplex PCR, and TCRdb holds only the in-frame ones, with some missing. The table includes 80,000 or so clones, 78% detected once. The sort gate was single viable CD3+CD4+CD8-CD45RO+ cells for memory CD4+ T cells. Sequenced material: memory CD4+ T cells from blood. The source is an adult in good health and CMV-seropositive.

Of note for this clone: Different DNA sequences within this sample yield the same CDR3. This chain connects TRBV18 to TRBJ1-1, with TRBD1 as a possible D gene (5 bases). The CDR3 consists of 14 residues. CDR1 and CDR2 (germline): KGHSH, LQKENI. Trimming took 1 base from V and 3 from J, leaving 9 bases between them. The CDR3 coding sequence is TGTGCCAGCTCACCACGGGTAGGGGACACTGAAGCTTTCTTT. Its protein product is CASSPRVGDTEAFF.

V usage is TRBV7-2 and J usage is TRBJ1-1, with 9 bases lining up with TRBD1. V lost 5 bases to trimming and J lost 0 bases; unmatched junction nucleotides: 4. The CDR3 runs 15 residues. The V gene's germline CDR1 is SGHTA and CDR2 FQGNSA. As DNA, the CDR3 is TGTGCCAGCAGCCAGGGACAGGGAATGAACACTGAAGCTTTCTTT. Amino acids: CASSQGQGMNTEAFF. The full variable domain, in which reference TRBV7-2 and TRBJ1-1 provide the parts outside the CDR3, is GAGVSQSPSNKVTEKGKDVELRCDPISGHTALYWYRQSLGQGLEFLIYFQGNSAPDKSGLPSDRFSAERTGGSVSTLTIQRTQQEDSAVYLCASSQGQGMNTEAFFGQGTRLTVV.

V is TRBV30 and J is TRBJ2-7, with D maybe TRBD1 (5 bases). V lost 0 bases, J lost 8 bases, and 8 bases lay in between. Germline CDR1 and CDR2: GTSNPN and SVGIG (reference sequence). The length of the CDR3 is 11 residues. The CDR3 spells CAWSVGDKQYF. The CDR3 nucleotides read TGTGCCTGGAGTGTAGGGGATAAGCAGTACTTC.

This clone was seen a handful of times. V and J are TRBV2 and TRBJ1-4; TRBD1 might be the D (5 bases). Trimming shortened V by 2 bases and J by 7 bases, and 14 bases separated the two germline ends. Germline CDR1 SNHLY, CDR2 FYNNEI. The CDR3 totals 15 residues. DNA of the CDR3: TGTGCCAGCAGTGAATTGCAGGGAGGGAGTGAAAAACTGTTTTTT. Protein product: CASSELQGGSEKLFF.

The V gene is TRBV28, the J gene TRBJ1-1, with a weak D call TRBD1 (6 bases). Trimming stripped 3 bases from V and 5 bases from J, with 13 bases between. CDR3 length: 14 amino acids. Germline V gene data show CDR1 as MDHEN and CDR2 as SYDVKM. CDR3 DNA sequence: TGTGCCAGCAGTTTGGGGGGCCTACAGACTGAAGCTTTCTTT. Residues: CASSLGGLQTEAFF.

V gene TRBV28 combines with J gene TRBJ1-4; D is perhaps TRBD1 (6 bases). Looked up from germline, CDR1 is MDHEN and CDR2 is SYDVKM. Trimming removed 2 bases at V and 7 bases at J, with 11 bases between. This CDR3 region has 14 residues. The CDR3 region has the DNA TGTGCCAGCAGTTTACCAGGGGACGGTGAAAAACTGTTTTTT. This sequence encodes CASSLPGDGEKLFF.

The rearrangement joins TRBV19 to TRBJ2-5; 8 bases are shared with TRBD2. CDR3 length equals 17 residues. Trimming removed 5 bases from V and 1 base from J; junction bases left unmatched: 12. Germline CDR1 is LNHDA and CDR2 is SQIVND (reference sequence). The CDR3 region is CASSLGGGGGTQETQYF. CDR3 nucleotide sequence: TGTGCCAGTAGTTTGGGAGGAGGCGGGGGGACCCAAGAGACCCAGTACTTC.

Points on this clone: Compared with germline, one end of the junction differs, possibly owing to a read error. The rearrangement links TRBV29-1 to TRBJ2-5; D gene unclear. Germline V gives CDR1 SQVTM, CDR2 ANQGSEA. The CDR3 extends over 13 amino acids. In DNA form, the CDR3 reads TGCAGCGTTCAAGAAGCCTCCCCGGAGACCCAGTACTTC. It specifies CSVQEASPETQYF.

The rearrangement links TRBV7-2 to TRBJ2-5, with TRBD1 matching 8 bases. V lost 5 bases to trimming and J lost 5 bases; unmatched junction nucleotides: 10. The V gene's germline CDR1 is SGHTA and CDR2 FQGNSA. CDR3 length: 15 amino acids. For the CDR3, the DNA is TGTGCCAGCAGCCTATACAGGGGGTCACAGGAGACCCAGTACTTC. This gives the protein CASSLYRGSQETQYF. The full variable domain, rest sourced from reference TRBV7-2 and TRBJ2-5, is GAGVSQSPSNKVTEKGKDVELRCDPISGHTALYWYRQSLGQGLEFLIYFQGNSAPDKSGLPSDRFSAERTGGSVSTLTIQRTQQEDSAVYLCASSLYRGSQETQYFGPGTRLLVL.

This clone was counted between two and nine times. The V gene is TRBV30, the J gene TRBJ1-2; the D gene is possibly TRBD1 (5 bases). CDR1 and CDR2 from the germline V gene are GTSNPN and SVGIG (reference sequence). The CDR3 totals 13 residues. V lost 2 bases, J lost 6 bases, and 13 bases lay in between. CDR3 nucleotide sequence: TGTGCCTGGAGTCAGGGAAGGGAGAATGGCTACACCTTC. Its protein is CAWSQGRENGYTF.

CDR3 sequence (DNA): TGTGCCAGCAGCCCGGGACAGGCAGTGGAGGAGACCCAGTACTTC. This sequence encodes CASSPGQAVEETQYF. The J gene is TRBJ2-5, the V gene TRBV5-8, with 8 bases fitting TRBD1. Germline lookup yields CDR1 SGHTS and CDR2 YDEGEE. The CDR3 covers 15 residues. The trim removed 4 bases at V and 5 bases at J, leaving 10 bases unmatched.

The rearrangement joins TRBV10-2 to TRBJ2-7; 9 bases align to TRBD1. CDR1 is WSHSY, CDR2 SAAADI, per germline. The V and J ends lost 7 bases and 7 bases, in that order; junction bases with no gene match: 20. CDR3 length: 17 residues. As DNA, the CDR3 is TGCGCCAGCACCCCGAACTCCCGGCCTAGGACAGGGGATGAGCAGTACGTC. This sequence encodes CASTPNSRPRTGDEQYV.

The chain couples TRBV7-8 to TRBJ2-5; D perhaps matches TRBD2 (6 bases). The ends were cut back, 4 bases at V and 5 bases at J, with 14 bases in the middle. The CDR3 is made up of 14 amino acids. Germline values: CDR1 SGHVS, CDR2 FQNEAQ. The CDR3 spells CASSSRDFGETQYF. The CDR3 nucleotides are TGTGCCAGCAGCTCCCGGGACTTCGGGGAGACCCAGTACTTC. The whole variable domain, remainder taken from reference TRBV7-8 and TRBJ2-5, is GAGVSQSPRYKVAKRGQDVALRCDPISGHVSLFWYQQALGQGPEFLTYFQNEAQLDKSGLPSDRFFAERPEGSVSTLKIQRTQQEDSAVYLCASSSRDFGETQYFGPGTRLLVL.

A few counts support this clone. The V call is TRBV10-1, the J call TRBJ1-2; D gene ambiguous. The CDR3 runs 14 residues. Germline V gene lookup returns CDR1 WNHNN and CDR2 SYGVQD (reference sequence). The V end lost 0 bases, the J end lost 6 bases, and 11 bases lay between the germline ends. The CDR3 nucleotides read TGCGCCAGCAGTGAGTCGACCGGAACCCATGGCTACACCTTC. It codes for CASSESTGTHGYTF.

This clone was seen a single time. This chain's CDR3 is CASRRDAGGSTEAFF. Here the CDR3 DNA reads TGTGCCAGCAGGCGGGACGCTGGGGGTTCGACTGAAGCTTTCTTT. The chain is built from TRBV2 and TRBJ1-1; TRBD1 might be the D (5 bases). CDR3 length: 15 residues. Trimming shortened V by 6 bases and J by 5 bases, and 19 bases separated the two germline ends. Germline lookup yields CDR1 SNHLY and CDR2 FYNNEI. The whole variable domain, filled in from reference TRBV2 and TRBJ1-1, reads EPEVTQTPSHQVTQMGQEVILRCVPISNHLYFYWYRQILGQKVEFLVSFYNNEISEKSEIFDDQFSVERPDGSNFTLKIRSTKLEDSAMYFCASRRDAGGSTEAFFGQGTRLTVV.

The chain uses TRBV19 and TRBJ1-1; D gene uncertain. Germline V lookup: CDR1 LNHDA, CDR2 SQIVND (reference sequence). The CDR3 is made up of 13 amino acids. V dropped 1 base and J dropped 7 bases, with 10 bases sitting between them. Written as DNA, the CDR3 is TGTGCCAGTAGTATAGGGGCCAGGAGTGAAGCTTTCTTT. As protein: CASSIGARSEAFF.